This T cell receptor (beta chain) was obtained from a study of CD8 T cells in Susac syndrome. Study-level points and caveats: An acknowledgment was made by the study that its TCR sequencing and HLA analysis involved relatively few individuals.

Germline CDR1 is MNHEY and CDR2 is SVGAGI. The CDR3 spans 15 residues. V was clipped by 5 bases and J by 4 bases, with 17 bases between them. After extraction with the RNeasy kit, roughly 0.45 to 1 ug of the RNA was reverse transcribed using random hexamers. With immunoSEQ multiplex PCR, TCR beta CDR3 was amplified across 54 Vbeta and 13 Jbeta. TCRdb re-called the immunoSEQ multiplex PCR reads with MiXCR, one entry per CDR3 protein. In the table there are approximately 170,000 distinct CDR3 sequences, about 90% of which are singletons. On this clonotype: Its cognate antigen is unknown.

The clonotype comes from a human donor in good health. Specimen: CD4+ T cells from PBMCs. V and J are TRBV6-5 and TRBJ1-1; tentatively, D is TRBD1 (6 bases). CDR3 in amino acids: CASSREGVQSTEAFF. DNA for the CDR3: TGTGCCAGCAGTCGGGAGGGGGTCCAGAGCACTGAAGCTTTCTTT.